The clone carrying this T cell receptor (beta chain) was seen at least ten times. What it binds is unknown. Over 200 million TCR-beta sequences, together covering 15-18 subjects, were produced by every individual sequencing run that was carried out. TCRdb analysed the 5' RACE reads with MiXCR anew, one entry per CDR3 protein. The sample records roughly 34,000 distinct CDR3 sequences, approximately 13% being singletons. The data originate from a study of neurological immune-mediated disorders. Findings of the study overall: The level of TCR clonal expansion was highest in patients with HTLV-1-associated myelopathy and lowest in multiple sclerosis, where it fell below the level seen in healthy controls.

The V gene lost 0 bases and the J gene lost 5 bases, with 10 bases spanning the gap. CDR3 length: 15 residues. Germline V gene lookup returns CDR1 LNHNV and CDR2 YYDKDF (reference sequence). Time point of the sample: longitudinal time-point 2. The sequenced sample consisted of PBMCs. The genes are TRBV15 and TRBJ1-4, with D perhaps matching TRBD1 (5 bases). This receptor was identified in a woman aged 40 to 55 in good health. The CDR3 DNA reads as TGTGCCACCAGCAGAGACGGGACGGGGAATGAAAAACTGTTTTTT. The encoded protein is CATSRDGTGNEKLFF.